These 27 T cell receptor beta chains were all obtained from the same sample, sequenced in a study of T cell changes during pregnancy in multiple sclerosis. TCRdb's table, derived via immunoSEQ multiplex PCR, lists solely in-frame clones and lacks some. This sample has tens of thousands of clones, with around 90% found just once. This specimen was CD4+ T cells from peripheral blood mononuclear cells, taken in the second trimester of pregnancy. All receptors derive from a female donor with multiple sclerosis, enrolled in a pregnancy study.

The chain carries TRBV7-2 and TRBJ2-3, with 8 bases aligning to TRBD2. The V gene end was trimmed by 0 bases and the J gene end by 6 bases; junction bases not matched to a gene: 8. This CDR3 has 16 amino acids. Germline CDR1 and CDR2: SGHTA and FQGNSA. CDR3 region: CASSLAPGLGLDTQYF. The DNA of the CDR3 is TGTGCCAGCAGCTTAGCCCCGGGACTAGGGCTTGATACGCAGTATTTT.

This clone was detected a few times. V usage is TRBV11-3 and J usage is TRBJ2-1, with TRBD2 identical over 8 bases. The CDR3 has 15 amino acids. Germline loops: CDR1 SGHNT, CDR2 YENEEA. The V gene end was trimmed by 1 base and the J gene end by 1 base; junction bases not matched to a gene: 0. Written as DNA, the CDR3 is TGTGCCAGCAGCTTAGCGGGAGGGTCCTACAATGAGCAGTTCTTC. Its translation is CASSLAGGSYNEQFF.

This chain uses TRBV6-5 with TRBJ1-1; D gene uncertain. The germline V gene has CDR1 MNHEY and CDR2 SVGAGI. The V gene lost 5 bases and the J gene lost 5 bases, with 9 bases spanning the gap. The CDR3 is made up of 12 amino acids. The CDR3 DNA is TGTGCCAGCAGTAGGAGGGCAACTGAAGCTTTCTTT. As protein: CASSRRATEAFF.

J is TRBJ1-4 and V is TRBV19; D gene ambiguous. Germline V gene sequence: CDR1 LNHDA, CDR2 SQIVND (reference sequence). CDR3 size: 16 residues. V was trimmed by 3 bases and J by 7 bases, leaving 18 bases between them. CDR3 residues: CASSIFEASRGEKLFF. Written as DNA, the CDR3 is TGTGCCAGTAGTATCTTCGAGGCCTCCCGGGGTGAAAAACTGTTTTTT. The full variable domain, rest sourced from reference TRBV19 and TRBJ1-4, is DGGITQSPKYLFRKEGQNVTLSCEQNLNHDAMYWYRQDPGQGLRLIYYSQIVNDFQKGDIAEGYSVSREKKESFPLTVTSAQKNPTAFYLCASSIFEASRGEKLFFGSGTQLSVL.

This chain joins TRBV19 and TRBJ2-1; D perhaps matches TRBD1 (6 bases). Germline V gene data show CDR1 as LNHDA and CDR2 as SQIVND (reference sequence). V gave up 7 bases and J gave up 0 bases, with 31 bases separating them. This CDR3 comprises 21 residues. The CDR3 nucleotides are TGTGCCAGTACCCTCGATGGGGGCTGGGGGATTAGGCCGAGCTCCTACAATGAGCAGTTCTTC. This gives the protein CASTLDGGWGIRPSSYNEQFF.

The rearrangement uses TRBV5-5 and TRBJ2-5, with a weak D call TRBD2 (6 bases). V was pared by 4 bases and J by 2 bases, with 18 bases between. The CDR3 loop spans 16 amino acids. CDR1 is SGHKS, CDR2 YYEKEE, per germline (reference sequence). CDR3 loop: CASSLPGSGGQETQYF. CDR3 coding DNA: TGTGCCAGCAGCCTGCCCGGGAGCGGAGGGCAAGAGACCCAGTACTTC. Full variable domain (missing parts from reference TRBV5-5 and TRBJ2-5): DAGVTQSPTHLIKTRGQQVTLRCSPISGHKSVSWYQQVLGQGPQFIFQYYEKEERGRGNFPDRFSARQFPNYSSELNVNALLLGDSALYLCASSLPGSGGQETQYFGPGTRLLVL.

This sequence joins TRBV6-4 and TRBJ2-6, with D uncertain. V shed 3 bases and J shed 0 bases, with 6 bases lying between them. CDR1 is MRHNA, CDR2 SNTAGT, per germline. The CDR3 consists of 15 residues. The CDR3 protein is CASSERYSGANVLTF. CDR3 DNA: TGTGCCAGCAGTGAACGGTACTCTGGGGCCAACGTCCTGACTTTC.

The rearrangement uses TRBV6-5 and TRBJ2-2, with D perhaps matching TRBD2 (6 bases). Germline V gene data show CDR1 as MNHEY and CDR2 as SVGAGI. V was pared by 4 bases and J by 2 bases, with 14 bases between. CDR3 size: 16 residues. The CDR3 protein is CASSWAGSPNTGELFF. DNA for the CDR3: TGTGCCAGCAGTTGGGCCGGGAGTCCAAACACCGGGGAGCTGTTTTTT.

This clone was detected a few times. V and J are TRBV18 and TRBJ1-1, with D possibly being TRBD1 (6 bases). This CDR3 region has 15 residues. Looked up from germline, CDR1 is KGHSH and CDR2 is LQKENI. V was cut by 0 bases and J by 0 bases, with 8 bases left in between. The CDR3: CASSPPGQLNTEAFF. The CDR3 DNA reads TGTGCCAGCTCACCACCTGGACAGCTGAACACTGAAGCTTTCTTT.

The chain recombines TRBV5-1 with TRBJ2-1; 8 positions match TRBD2. Trimming removed 4 bases from V and 8 bases from J; junction bases left unmatched: 11. Per the germline V gene, CDR1 is SGHRS and CDR2 is YFSETQ. The CDR3 covers 15 residues. Here the CDR3 reads CASSLPAGAADEQFF. CDR3 bases: TGCGCCAGCAGCCTACCAGCGGGAGCCGCGGATGAGCAGTTCTTC.

The V and J genes are TRBV2 and TRBJ2-2; 7 nucleotides align to TRBD2. Germline-derived CDR1 and CDR2 are SNHLY and FYNNEI. After removal of 6 bases from V and 5 bases from J, the junction contained 15 bases not matched to a gene. This CDR3 is 17 amino acids long. The CDR3 loop is CASSVGLREPLTGELFF. CDR3 DNA: TGTGCCAGCAGCGTGGGACTGCGGGAGCCTTTAACCGGGGAGCTGTTTTTT.

The chain combines TRBV7-9 with TRBJ2-2; 10 bases are a match to TRBD1. The CDR3 has 15 residues. After removal of 4 bases from V and 2 bases from J, the junction contained 1 base not matched to a gene. Germline values: CDR1 SEHNR, CDR2 FQNEAQ (reference sequence). DNA of the CDR3: TGTGCCAGCAGCTGGACAGGGGGAAACACCGGGGAGCTGTTTTTT. It is translated as CASSWTGGNTGELFF.

The chain employs TRBV5-4 and TRBJ2-7, with D uncertain. The germline V gene encodes CDR1 SGHNT and CDR2 YYREEE (reference sequence). V dropped 4 bases and J dropped 0 bases, with 11 bases sitting between them. This CDR3 has 14 amino acids. The CDR3: CASSLDGTSYEQYF. CDR3 nucleotides: TGTGCCAGCAGCCTAGACGGCACCTCCTACGAGCAGTACTTC. The whole variable domain, filled in from reference TRBV5-4 and TRBJ2-7, reads ETGVTQSPTHLIKTRGQQVTLRCSSQSGHNTVSWYQQALGQGPQFIFQYYREEENGRGNFPPRFSGLQFPNYSSELNVNALELDDSALYLCASSLDGTSYEQYFGPGTRLTVT.

The chain couples TRBV6-5 to TRBJ1-1; 7 nucleotides align to TRBD1. There are 14 residues in the CDR3. With V trimmed by 5 bases and J by 4 bases, 7 bases remained unmatched. Germline values: CDR1 MNHEY, CDR2 SVGAGI. CDR3 DNA sequence: TGTGCCAGCAGTGGTAACAGGGGACCCACTGAAGCTTTCTTT. This encodes CASSGNRGPTEAFF.

Regarding this clone: Germline is not matched at one junction end, which may reflect a read error. This chain joins TRBV5-6 and TRBJ2-7; 10 positions match TRBD2. Per germline, CDR1 SGHDT and CDR2 YYEEEE. CDR3 length: 14 residues. CDR3 in amino acids: CASSPSGSSHEQYF. The CDR3 DNA sequence: TGTGCCAGCAGCCCTAGCGGGAGCTCCCACGAGCAGTACTTC.

This clone came up once. CDR3 in DNA: TGTGCCAGTAGTACCGACACGGCGGGTGAAAAACTGTTTTTT. This gives the protein CASSTDTAGEKLFF. V gene TRBV19 combines with J gene TRBJ1-4; D not resolved. Trimming pared 4 bases from V and 7 bases from J, leaving 13 bases between. The germline CDR1 and CDR2 sequences are LNHDA and SQIVND (reference sequence). The CDR3 loop spans 14 amino acids. Full variable domain (outside the CDR3, taken from reference TRBV19 and TRBJ1-4): DGGITQSPKYLFRKEGQNVTLSCEQNLNHDAMYWYRQDPGQGLRLIYYSQIVNDFQKGDIAEGYSVSREKKESFPLTVTSAQKNPTAFYLCASSTDTAGEKLFFGSGTQLSVL.

This clone was observed once. The DNA of the CDR3 is TGCGCCAGCAGCTTGGGGCGGGGCACAGCAACTAATGAAAAACTGTTTTTT. Amino acid sequence: CASSLGRGTATNEKLFF. The chain is built from TRBV5-1 and TRBJ1-4; possible D gene TRBD1, 5 bases. The CDR3 extends over 17 amino acids. Germline CDR1 SGHRS, CDR2 YFSETQ. With 0 bases removed from V and 0 bases from J, the gap between germline ends came to 12 bases.

The rearrangement joins TRBV4-2 to TRBJ2-3; 8 nucleotides line up with TRBD2. The CDR3 is made up of 17 amino acids. The V gene's germline CDR1 is LGHNA and CDR2 YNFKEQ. Trimming took 0 bases from V and 1 from J; bases not matched to a gene: 6. CDR3 coding DNA: TGTGCCAGCAGCCAAGAAAGGCCGGGAGGGGGCACAGATACGCAGTATTTT. Protein product: CASSQERPGGGTDTQYF.

This clone showed up just once. The CDR3 DNA sequence: TGTGCCAGCAGCTTGATGAGCGGGAGTGCTGATACGCAGTATTTT. Protein: CASSLMSGSADTQYF. The V gene is TRBV7-6, the J gene TRBJ2-3; 8 nucleotides match TRBD2. Trimming took 3 bases from V and 6 from J; bases not matched to a gene: 8. The CDR3 contains 15 residues. The germline V gene has CDR1 SGHVS and CDR2 FNYEAQ.

This chain connects TRBV9 to TRBJ2-1; 8 bases match TRBD2. V lost 4 bases, J lost 5 bases, and 11 bases stayed unmatched. The CDR3 is 16 amino acids. Germline V gives CDR1 SGDLS, CDR2 YYNGEE. The CDR3 sequence: CASSLSAAGDHNEQFF. CDR3 nucleotide sequence: TGTGCCAGCAGCCTAAGCGCAGCGGGAGACCACAATGAGCAGTTCTTC. Using reference TRBV9 and TRBJ2-1 for the parts outside the CDR3, the full variable domain is DSGVTQTPKHLITATGQRVTLRCSPRSGDLSVYWYQQSLDQGLQFLIQYYNGEERAKGNILERFSAQQFPDLHSELNLSSLELGDSALYFCASSLSAAGDHNEQFFGPGTRLTVL.

The rearrangement links TRBV4-1 to TRBJ1-2, with D perhaps TRBD1 (5 bases). V lost 5 bases, J lost 1 base, and 20 bases lay in between. Germline V gives CDR1 MGHRA, CDR2 YSYEKL. CDR3 size: 17 residues. The CDR3 nucleotides are TGCGCCAGCAGCAATGGGGGGGTGGACAAATTTAACTATGGCTACACCTTC. Its translation is CASSNGGVDKFNYGYTF.

The chain recombines TRBV6-5 with TRBJ2-7; D might be TRBD1 (6 bases). V shed 6 bases and J shed 2 bases, with 17 bases lying between them. This CDR3 has 15 amino acids. Germline V gene sequence: CDR1 MNHEY, CDR2 SVGAGI. The CDR3 here is CASRRTVFTPYEQYF. The CDR3 DNA reads as TGTGCCAGCAGGAGGACAGTATTTACGCCCTACGAGCAGTACTTC.

This clone was picked up one time. The chain links TRBV10-1 to TRBJ2-1; the match to TRBD2 covers 9 bases. The V and J ends lost 6 bases and 7 bases, in that order; junction bases with no gene match: 10. CDR3 length: 15 residues. Germline V gives CDR1 WNHNN, CDR2 SYGVQD (reference sequence). CDR3 DNA: TGCGCCAGCAGCAAACGTACTAGCGGGTGGAATGAGCAGTTCTTC. It yields the protein CASSKRTSGWNEQFF.

This clone has just a few counts. The chain links TRBV23-1 to TRBJ2-6, with D tentatively TRBD1 (5 bases). TRBV23-1 is assigned to the ORF class and has an uncertain function. The CDR3 is 20 amino acids. The ends were cut back, 0 bases at V and 0 bases at J, with 18 bases in the middle. The CDR3 is CASSQSSGQVNNSGANVLTF. CDR3 DNA: TGCGCCAGCAGTCAATCCTCAGGGCAGGTCAATAACTCTGGGGCCAACGTCCTGACTTTC.

The V call is TRBV28, the J call TRBJ1-3; D remains ambiguous. Trimming removed 3 bases at V and 2 bases at J, with 11 bases between. CDR3 size: 15 residues. Looked up from germline, CDR1 is MDHEN and CDR2 is SYDVKM. The CDR3 reads CASSFPTGTGNTIYF. CDR3 coding DNA: TGTGCCAGCAGTTTTCCTACGGGGACTGGAAACACCATATATTTT.

V usage is TRBV5-1 and J usage is TRBJ1-6; a weak D match, TRBD1 (6 bases). V dropped 1 base and J dropped 2 bases, with 13 bases sitting between them. Germline V CDR1 and CDR2: SGHRS, YFSETQ. The CDR3 consists of 17 residues. CDR3 loop: CASSLKYGQTYNSPLHF. The CDR3 region has the DNA TGCGCCAGCAGCTTGAAGTACGGACAGACCTATAATTCACCCCTCCACTTT.

This clone was detected once. The chain uses TRBV15 and TRBJ2-1; 10 bases agree with TRBD2. Germline assignment: CDR1 LNHNV and CDR2 YYDKDF (reference sequence). CDR3 length: 13 residues. The junction had 5 bases not matched to a gene; V was cut back by 6 bases and J by 9 bases. The CDR3 protein is CATRASGSLEQFF. The CDR3 DNA reads TGTGCCACCAGAGCTAGCGGGAGCCTTGAGCAGTTCTTC.